Shown below are 29 T cell receptor beta chains from a single sample sequenced in a study of cytomegalovirus exposure and HLA in healthy donors (dated by TCRdb to about 2017). Receptor libraries were prepared by the immunoSEQ multiplex PCR assay. For the multiplex PCR, a mixture combining 60 forward primers for TCR Vbeta segments and 13 reverse primers for TCR Jbeta segments was used. The source is immuneACCESS, and TCRdb retained only in-frame sequences with V and J called. Part of the clones is not carried over; for the studies checked, unresolved V genes explain less than half of this, and the remainder is unexplained. This sample comprises fewer than 95,000 clones, 85% of them detected only once. The ten largest clonotypes hold 6.5% to 8.5% of the sample. Sequencing was done on a sample of PBMCs. The receptors were sampled from a man aged 40-50 years in good health and CMV-seropositive.

The rearrangement links TRBV4-1 to TRBJ1-1; 8 positions agree with TRBD1. Germline V lookup: CDR1 MGHRA, CDR2 YSYEKL. The CDR3 totals 14 residues. V shed 3 bases and J 5 bases; nucleotides not matched to a gene: 5. The CDR3 coding sequence is TGCGCCAGCAGCCAGGAACAGGGGGTTACTGAAGCTTTCTTT. Protein: CASSQEQGVTEAFF.

CDR3 in amino acids: CASSVGGQAKRTQYF. The CDR3 DNA sequence: TGTGCCAGTAGTGTGGGGGGACAGGCTAAGCGGACCCAGTACTTC. The rearrangement links TRBV19 to TRBJ2-5; 8 bases fit TRBD1. CDR1 LNHDA and CDR2 SQIVND come from the germline V gene (reference sequence). The CDR3 totals 15 residues. Unmatched junction bases numbered 12, after V lost 5 bases and J lost 7 bases.

As to this clone: At one boundary the junction diverges from the germline segment, which might be a read error. The rearrangement uses TRBV7-9 and TRBJ2-6; D might be TRBD2 (5 bases). From germline, CDR1 is SEHNR and CDR2 FQNEAQ (reference sequence). The CDR3 runs to 17 residues. The CDR3 coding sequence is TGTTCCAGCAGCTTAAGCGGCTTCGGGTCCGGGGCCAACGTCCTGACTTTC. It is translated as CSSSLSGFGSGANVLTF.

This clone showed up just once. This sequence joins TRBV5-6 and TRBJ1-5, with 10 bases matching TRBD1. The V and J ends lost 4 bases and 3 bases, in that order; junction bases with no gene match: 7. The CDR3 totals 16 residues. CDR1 and CDR2 from the germline V gene are SGHDT and YYEEEE. CDR3 nucleotide sequence: TGTGCCAGCAGCGACGGACAGGGGGTTAACAATCAGCCCCAGCATTTT. It specifies CASSDGQGVNNQPQHF.

V gene TRBV28 combines with J gene TRBJ1-1, with D perhaps TRBD1 (6 bases). CDR1 and CDR2 from the germline V gene are MDHEN and SYDVKM. The CDR3 runs to 13 residues. Trimming stripped 2 bases from V and 9 bases from J, with 13 bases between. CDR3 loop: CASSLGQFFQAFF. The CDR3 region has the DNA TGTGCCAGCAGTTTAGGACAGTTTTTTCAAGCTTTCTTT.

The chain is built from TRBV2 and TRBJ2-7, with 9 bases aligning to TRBD1. Germline loops: CDR1 SNHLY, CDR2 FYNNEI. The CDR3 runs to 14 residues. After removal of 4 bases from V and 2 bases from J, the junction contained 3 bases not matched to a gene. CDR3 amino acids: CASSAGTGTYEQYF. As DNA, the CDR3 is TGTGCCAGCAGTGCCGGGACAGGGACCTACGAGCAGTACTTC.

The V call is TRBV15, the J call TRBJ1-2, with 7 bases that match TRBD1. The CDR3 covers 13 residues. Trimming cost V 3 bases and J 5 bases; bases outside gene matches: 3. Germline V gives CDR1 LNHNV, CDR2 YYDKDF (reference sequence). CDR3 in amino acids: CATSRDRIYGYTF. CDR3 bases: TGTGCCACCAGCAGGGACAGGATTTATGGCTACACCTTC.

V usage is TRBV21-1 and J usage is TRBJ1-6; the table's D call, TRBD1, has no DNA check behind it. TRBV21-1 is a recognized pseudogene. This CDR3 has 16 residues. Written as DNA, the CDR3 is TGTGCCAGCAGCAAAGCCTTGACAGGCGAGAATTCACCCCTCCACTTT. Residues: CASSKALTGENSPLHF.

The chain combines TRBV19 with TRBJ2-5, with D perhaps matching TRBD1 (5 bases). CDR3 length: 15 residues. Deletions cut 3 bases from V and 4 bases from J, with 15 bases between. The germline gives CDR1 LNHDA, CDR2 SQIVND (reference sequence). CDR3 sequence: CASSMGLTRSETQYF. The DNA for the CDR3 is TGTGCCAGTAGTATGGGGCTAACACGGTCAGAGACCCAGTACTTC.

This chain joins TRBV29-1 and TRBJ2-1; the match to TRBD1 covers 10 bases. Unmatched junction bases numbered 0, after V lost 7 bases and J lost 6 bases. The germline V gene encodes CDR1 SQVTM and CDR2 ANQGSEA. The CDR3 loop spans 11 amino acids. This CDR3 reads CSGTGGNEQFF. In DNA, the CDR3 is TGCAGCGGGACAGGGGGCAATGAGCAGTTCTTC.

CDR3 sequence: CASSLKKVGAWKHEAFF. CDR3 nucleotides: TGTGCCAGCAGCTTAAAGAAGGTGGGGGCATGGAAGCACGAAGCTTTCTTT. The chain joins TRBV7-3 to TRBJ1-1; the D gene is possibly TRBD1 (6 bases). CDR3 length: 17 residues. Trimming took 1 base from V and 8 from J, leaving 23 bases between them. Germline-derived CDR1 and CDR2 are SGHTA and FQGTGA.

The chain uses TRBV7-2 and TRBJ2-1, with TRBD2 matching over 10 bases. This CDR3 has 15 residues. The V segment lost 5 bases and the J segment 7 bases; nucleotides outside the gene matches: 8. The germline gives CDR1 SGHTA, CDR2 FQGNSA. CDR3 region: CASSKQAGGGNEQFF. The CDR3, as DNA: TGTGCCAGCAGCAAACAAGCGGGAGGGGGGAATGAGCAGTTCTTC.

V is TRBV18 and J is TRBJ2-7; 7 nucleotides match TRBD2. The ends lost 3 bases at V and 3 bases at J; junction bases unmatched: 5. The CDR3 loop spans 14 amino acids. Germline V gives CDR1 KGHSH, CDR2 LQKENI. CDR3 amino acids: CASSPGLTLYEQYF. DNA of the CDR3: TGTGCCAGCTCACCGGGACTAACCCTCTACGAGCAGTACTTC.

This clone was observed a handful of times. The rearrangement links TRBV6-6 to TRBJ1-2; D call uncertain. V lost 0 bases, J lost 4 bases, and 15 bases lay in between. CDR1 is MNHNY, CDR2 SVGAGI, per germline (reference sequence). The CDR3 consists of 16 residues. CDR3 coding DNA: TGTGCCAGCAGTTACTCGAACGGGGATTGGTCCTATGGCTACACCTTC. Encoded protein: CASSYSNGDWSYGYTF.

CDR3 amino acids: CASVPGIAAWDEQFF. The CDR3 DNA is TGCGCCAGCGTCCCAGGAATAGCGGCCTGGGATGAGCAGTTCTTC. The V and J genes are TRBV5-1 and TRBJ2-1, with D maybe TRBD2 (6 bases). The V gene's germline CDR1 is SGHRS and CDR2 YFSETQ. V dropped 7 bases and J dropped 8 bases, with 22 bases sitting between them. The CDR3 contains 15 residues.

This rearrangement joins TRBV7-9 to TRBJ1-6; TRBD1 aligns across 11 bases. The germline V gene has CDR1 SEHNR and CDR2 FQNEAQ (reference sequence). The length of the CDR3 is 18 residues. The trim removed 4 bases at V and 10 bases at J, leaving 15 bases unmatched. DNA of the CDR3: TGTGCCAGCAGCTCCCCTTGGGGGGACAGGGGGACGAGCTCACCCCTCCACTTT. Amino acid sequence: CASSSPWGDRGTSSPLHF. The full variable domain, with the rest looked up from reference TRBV7-9 and TRBJ1-6, is DTGVSQNPRHKITKRGQNVTFRCDPISEHNRLYWYRQTLGQGPEFLTYFQNEAQLEKSRLLSDRFSAERPKGSFSTLEIQRTEQGDSAMYLCASSSPWGDRGTSSPLHFGNGTRLTVT.

The CDR3, as DNA: TGTGCCAGCAGCCCCCCCGGGACTAGCGGGAGAGATTGGCGGGAGACCCAGTACTTC. Translated: CASSPPGTSGRDWRETQYF. The gene calls are TRBV9 and TRBJ2-5; 14 bases align to TRBD2. J gave up 5 bases and V 4 bases, and 16 bases lay outside the gene matches. CDR3 size: 19 residues. Germline V gene data show CDR1 as SGDLS and CDR2 as YYNGEE.

The CDR3 loop reads CASSPRVYSGNTIYF. CDR3 nucleotides: TGTGCCAGCAGCCCACGGGTCTACTCTGGAAACACCATATATTTT. V usage is TRBV7-2 and J usage is TRBJ1-3; D is undetermined. The length of the CDR3 is 15 residues. Germline V gene sequence: CDR1 SGHTA, CDR2 FQGNSA. With 5 bases removed from V and 0 bases from J, the gap between germline ends came to 11 bases.

The chain combines TRBV4-1 with TRBJ2-1; 7 nucleotides line up with TRBD2. This CDR3 has 14 residues. V shed 8 bases and J 8 bases; nucleotides not matched to a gene: 12. Germline V gene lookup returns CDR1 MGHRA and CDR2 YSYEKL. This CDR3 is CASGPTRELDEQFF. Written as DNA, the CDR3 is TGCGCCAGCGGCCCCACGCGGGAGTTGGATGAGCAGTTCTTC.

V usage is TRBV7-3 and J usage is TRBJ2-7, with 7 bases aligning to TRBD2. Germline trimming cut 3 bases from V and 8 bases from J; bases unmatched to any gene: 13. The germline CDR1 and CDR2 sequences are SGHTA and FQGTGA. The CDR3 is 15 amino acids. The CDR3 DNA follows: TGTGCCAGCAGCTTGGAGGGCGGGGGAAGATGGAAGCAGTACTTC. It is translated as CASSLEGGGRWKQYF.

This clone was detected once. The chain is built from TRBV19 and TRBJ2-4, with 8 bases aligning to TRBD2. In germline, CDR1 is LNHDA, CDR2 SQIVND (reference sequence). The CDR3 is made up of 14 amino acids. V lost 5 bases, J lost 8 bases, and 8 bases stayed unmatched. In DNA, the CDR3 is TGTGCCAGTAGTGCTCGAGCGGGAGTCGACATTCAGTACTTC. Its translation: CASSARAGVDIQYF.

V and J are TRBV2 and TRBJ2-3; 8 nucleotides match TRBD2. After removal of 11 bases from V and 2 bases from J, the junction contained 15 bases not matched to a gene. CDR1 is SNHLY and CDR2 is FYNNEI in the germline V gene. The CDR3 spans 16 residues. The CDR3 bases are TGTGCCGCCAGCGGGTCTAGCGGGCTCCCCACAGATACGCAGTATTTT. Translating gives CAASGSSGLPTDTQYF.

This clone was counted once. The chain employs TRBV27 and TRBJ1-4, with 8 bases fitting TRBD1. Germline-derived CDR1 and CDR2 are MNHEY and SMNVEV (reference sequence). V was clipped by 4 bases and J by 5 bases; unmatched bases: 9. CDR3 length: 16 residues. The chain's CDR3 is CASSSRGQGHNEKLFF. The CDR3 nucleotides are TGTGCCAGCAGTTCACGAGGACAGGGCCACAATGAAAAACTGTTTTTT.

This clone was recorded only once. The chain employs TRBV30 and TRBJ1-6, with no clear D. In germline, CDR1 is GTSNPN, CDR2 SVGIG (reference sequence). The V end lost 4 bases, the J end lost 0 bases, and 10 bases lay between the germline ends. The CDR3 length is 15 residues. CDR3 DNA sequence: TGTGCCTGGACAGTTGCCAACTCCTATAATTCACCCCTCCACTTT. Protein product: CAWTVANSYNSPLHF.

This chain joins TRBV7-9 and TRBJ2-3, with 7 bases matching TRBD2. The CDR3 is 15 residues long. Per germline, CDR1 SEHNR and CDR2 FQNEAQ (reference sequence). The V and J ends lost 6 bases and 2 bases, in that order; junction bases with no gene match: 8. This CDR3 is CASSLTSAPTDTQYF. DNA for the CDR3: TGTGCCAGCAGTTTAACTAGCGCCCCCACAGATACGCAGTATTTT.

This clone was counted a single time. This chain uses TRBV19 with TRBJ1-4; D not certain. Trimming took 2 bases from V and 3 from J, leaving 16 bases between them. This CDR3 region has 17 residues. Germline V gene lookup returns CDR1 LNHDA and CDR2 SQIVND (reference sequence). CDR3 bases: TGTGCCAGTAGTATAAGAGGGCCGGTTTTAGCTAATGAAAAACTGTTTTTT. This sequence encodes CASSIRGPVLANEKLFF.

The chain combines TRBV29-1 with TRBJ2-7; TRBD1 matches at 10 bases. Germline assignment: CDR1 SQVTM and CDR2 ANQGSEA. This CDR3 is built from 14 residues. J lost 4 bases, V lost 5 bases, and 8 bases had no gene match. In DNA, the CDR3 is TGCAGCGTTTTGGGACAGGGGAGTAGTTACGAGCAGTACTTC. It yields the protein CSVLGQGSSYEQYF.

This clone was picked up one time. The chain employs TRBV19 and TRBJ2-7; 12 nucleotides match TRBD1. The germline gives CDR1 LNHDA, CDR2 SQIVND (reference sequence). V trimming: 4 bases; J trimming: 6 bases; junction bases outside the gene matches: 4. CDR3 length equals 14 residues. As DNA, the CDR3 is TGTGCCAGTAGTACCCGGGACAGGGGGCGCGAGCAGTACTTC. This codes for CASSTRDRGREQYF. The whole variable domain, remainder taken from reference TRBV19 and TRBJ2-7, is DGGITQSPKYLFRKEGQNVTLSCEQNLNHDAMYWYRQDPGQGLRLIYYSQIVNDFQKGDIAEGYSVSREKKESFPLTVTSAQKNPTAFYLCASSTRDRGREQYFGPGTRLTVT.

This clone was seen once. The chain has TRBV5-1 and TRBJ2-7, with 8 positions matching TRBD1. The junction had 14 bases not matched to a gene; V was cut back by 4 bases and J by 11 bases. CDR1 SGHRS and CDR2 YFSETQ come from the germline V gene. The CDR3 is made up of 14 amino acids. CDR3 amino acids: CASSGGTGPSEKYF. The CDR3 DNA reads TGCGCCAGCAGCGGGGGGACAGGACCCTCGGAGAAGTACTTC.